The clone carrying this TCR beta chain has only a few counts. Time point denoted: neoterminal ileum biopsy at postoperative endoscopy, about 6 months after surgery. The data stem from a study of T cell repertoires in ileal Crohn's disease. Clones were sequenced by immunoSEQ multiplex PCR, and TCRdb holds only the in-frame ones, with some missing. The table includes about 15,000 clones, approximately 80% detected once. The V gene lost 4 bases and the J gene lost 4 bases, with 14 bases spanning the gap. The CDR3 spans 14 residues. Germline V CDR1 and CDR2: SGHTS, YDEGEE. The rearrangement links TRBV5-8 to TRBJ1-2; no clear D. Sample: ileal tissue. The sequence came from an adult with Crohn's disease. The CDR3 region has the DNA TGTGCCAGCAGCCTGGTCGTGGAAAGCTATGGCTACACCTTC. Amino acids: CASSLVVESYGYTF.